This T cell receptor (beta chain) was sequenced for a study of blood T cell repertoires in COVID-19. Study-level background: The United States, Italy and Spain provided the acute and convalescent COVID-19 samples.

Germline V lookup: CDR1 SGDLS, CDR2 YYNGEE. After removal of 3 bases from V and 5 bases from J, the junction contained 7 bases not matched to a gene. This CDR3 spans 15 amino acids. The assay was immunoSEQ multiplex PCR, and TCRdb's table has in-frame clones only and misses some. The sample has about 85,000 clones, around 91% seen once. This TCR was recovered from a woman of 80 years or more with active or convalescent COVID-19. This chain connects TRBV9 to TRBJ2-7, with 11 bases identical to TRBD2. Specimen: peripheral blood. The CDR3 sequence is CASSAQGLAGHEQYF. CDR3 bases: TGTGCCAGCAGCGCCCAAGGACTAGCGGGTCACGAGCAGTACTTC.